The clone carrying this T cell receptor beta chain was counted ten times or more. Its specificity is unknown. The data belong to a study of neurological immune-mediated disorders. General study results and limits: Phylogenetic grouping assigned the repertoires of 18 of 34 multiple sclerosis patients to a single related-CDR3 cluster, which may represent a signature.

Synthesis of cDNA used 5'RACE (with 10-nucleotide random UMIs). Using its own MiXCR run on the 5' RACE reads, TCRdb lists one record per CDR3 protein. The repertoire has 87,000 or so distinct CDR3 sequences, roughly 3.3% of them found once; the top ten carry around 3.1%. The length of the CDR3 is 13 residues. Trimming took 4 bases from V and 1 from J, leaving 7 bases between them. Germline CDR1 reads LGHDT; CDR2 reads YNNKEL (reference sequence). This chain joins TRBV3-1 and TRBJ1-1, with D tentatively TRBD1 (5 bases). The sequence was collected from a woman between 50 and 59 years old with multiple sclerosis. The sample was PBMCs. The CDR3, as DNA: TGTGCCAGCAGCCCCGGGGGGAACACTGAAGCTTTCTTT. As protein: CASSPGGNTEAFF.